The rows below give T cell receptor beta chains drawn from one sample of a study of human T cells and chemical hapten exposure. Each CDR3 protein is one row after TCRdb ran MiXCR on the RACE reads. The sample records about 70,000 distinct CDR3 sequences, around 7.9% being singletons. Sequences were derived from whole blood, sampled in connection with sensitization to the hapten diphenylcyclopropenone (DPC). These receptors were collected from a woman in her forties or fifties with alopecia areata. Some clones in this sample may be carry-over from other donors' samples. The CDR3 runs from the conserved cysteine through the conserved F or W. Fields, in order: J gene, V gene, D gene, clone size, CDR3 DNA, CDR3 protein. The D gene is left open where the match is weak. Expanded clones are given a class, and other clones once, few, many or no size at all.

j_gene: TRBJ2-3
v_gene: TRBV18
d_gene: -
abundance: -
CDR3nt: TGTGCCAGCTCACCATCTCAGTTTTCTAGCACAGATACGCAGTATTTT
CDR3aa: CASSPSQFSSTDTQYF

j_gene: TRBJ2-1
v_gene: TRBV7-2
d_gene: -
abundance: few
CDR3nt: TGTGCCAGCGGATTCAGGGGACTTAACGGTGTTTCCGGTGAGCAGTTCTTC
CDR3aa: CASGFRGLNGVSGEQFF

j_gene: TRBJ1-6
v_gene: TRBV14
d_gene: TRBD1
abundance: -
CDR3nt: TGTGCCAGCAGCCAAGATCGGCTCGGGTTAGGGACAGGGAATTCACCCCTCCACTTT
CDR3aa: CASSQDRLGLGTGNSPLHF

j_gene: TRBJ1-5
v_gene: TRBV28
d_gene: TRBD1
abundance: few
CDR3nt: TGTGCCAGCAGTCTAACCGGGACAGGGATTTCGGGCAATCAGCCCCAGCATTTT
CDR3aa: CASSLTGTGISGNQPQHF

j_gene: TRBJ1-6
v_gene: TRBV5-1
d_gene: TRBD1
abundance: -
CDR3nt: TGCGCCAGCAGTCGGGAGGGGGCATCAGGATCACCCCTCAACTTT
CDR3aa: CASSREGASGSPLNF

j_gene: TRBJ2-7
v_gene: TRBV29-1
d_gene: TRBD1
abundance: -
CDR3nt: TGCAGCGTTACTTATCGGACAGGGAGCTCCTACGAGCAGTACTTC
CDR3aa: CSVTYRTGSSYEQYF

j_gene: TRBJ2-1
v_gene: TRBV12-3/TRBV12-4
d_gene: TRBD1
abundance: few
CDR3nt: TGTGCCAGCAGGTCACAGGGGGCGGAGTTCTTC
CDR3aa: CASRSQGAEFF

j_gene: TRBJ2-7
v_gene: TRBV27
d_gene: TRBD1
abundance: few
CDR3nt: TGTGCCAGCAGCCTAGGTGGGACAGGGGTCTCCTACGAGCAGTACTTC
CDR3aa: CASSLGGTGVSYEQYF

j_gene: TRBJ1-4
v_gene: TRBV7-2
d_gene: -
abundance: few
CDR3nt: TGTGCCAGCAGCTTAGGGGAGCGTAATGAAAAACTGTTTTTT
CDR3aa: CASSLGERNEKLFF

j_gene: TRBJ1-1
v_gene: TRBV11-2
d_gene: -
abundance: many
CDR3nt: TGTGCCAGCACCTCGACCGGAGGCGCTGAAGCTTTCTTT
CDR3aa: CASTSTGGAEAFF

j_gene: TRBJ2-1
v_gene: TRBV4-2
d_gene: TRBD2
abundance: -
CDR3nt: TGTGCCAGCAGCCAAGAACCTAGCGGGGGAGACAATGAGCAGTTCTTC
CDR3aa: CASSQEPSGGDNEQFF

j_gene: TRBJ1-1
v_gene: TRBV27
d_gene: -
abundance: many
CDR3nt: TGTGCCAGCAGACCGGGACTCTTGAACACTGAAGCTTTCTTT
CDR3aa: CASRPGLLNTEAFF

j_gene: TRBJ2-1
v_gene: TRBV29-1
d_gene: TRBD2
abundance: -
CDR3nt: TGCAGCGTCGAATTCCGGACTAGCGGGAGGTCAGGTGATCAGTTCTTC
CDR3aa: CSVEFRTSGRSGDQFF

j_gene: TRBJ2-2
v_gene: TRBV11-2
d_gene: -
abundance: few
CDR3nt: TGTGCCAGCAGAGTTGGTTTGGGCACCGGGGAGCTGTTTTTT
CDR3aa: CASRVGLGTGELFF

j_gene: TRBJ1-2
v_gene: TRBV20-1
d_gene: -
abundance: few
CDR3nt: TGCAGTGCTAGTGAGGGGATTAACTATGGCTACACCTTC
CDR3aa: CSASEGINYGYTF

j_gene: TRBJ1-5
v_gene: TRBV20-1
d_gene: TRBD1
abundance: many
CDR3nt: TGCAGTGCCACCCGACAGGGGATTATGGAAAGCAATCAGCCCCAGCATTTT
CDR3aa: CSATRQGIMESNQPQHF

j_gene: TRBJ2-1
v_gene: TRBV13
d_gene: -
abundance: -
CDR3nt: TGTGCCAGCAGCTTAGGCCATCGTAGGGGACGCGGCGATGAGCAGTTCTTC
CDR3aa: CASSLGHRRGRGDEQFF

j_gene: TRBJ2-3
v_gene: TRBV2
d_gene: -
abundance: -
CDR3nt: TGTGCCAGCAGTGACGGTACTAGCACAGATACGCAGTATTTT
CDR3aa: CASSDGTSTDTQYF

j_gene: TRBJ1-2
v_gene: TRBV19
d_gene: TRBD1
abundance: many
CDR3nt: TGTGCCAGTAGTATAGCGGACAGGAACTATGGCTACACCTTC
CDR3aa: CASSIADRNYGYTF

j_gene: TRBJ2-7
v_gene: TRBV6-5
d_gene: TRBD1
abundance: -
CDR3nt: TGTGCCAGCAGTCCACAGGGGTGGAGCTCCTACGAGCAGTACTTC
CDR3aa: CASSPQGWSSYEQYF

j_gene: TRBJ2-5
v_gene: TRBV28
d_gene: TRBD1
abundance: few
CDR3nt: TGTGCCTGGGGAGACAGGGGTGGAGGGACCCAGTACTTC
CDR3aa: CAWGDRGGGTQYF

j_gene: TRBJ2-7
v_gene: TRBV7-8
d_gene: -
abundance: few
CDR3nt: TGTGCCAGCAGCTCTTCGACAGGCTCGAGCTCCTACGAGCAGTACTTC
CDR3aa: CASSSSTGSSSYEQYF

j_gene: TRBJ1-6
v_gene: TRBV20-1
d_gene: TRBD1
abundance: many
CDR3nt: TGCAGTGCTAGAGATCCAGGGGGCCCCTCCTATAATTCACCCCTCCACTTT
CDR3aa: CSARDPGGPSYNSPLHF

j_gene: TRBJ2-1
v_gene: TRBV13
d_gene: -
abundance: -
CDR3nt: TGTGCCAGCAGCCGACTCACGGGTTACAATGAGCAGTTCTTC
CDR3aa: CASSRLTGYNEQFF

j_gene: TRBJ2-3
v_gene: TRBV27
d_gene: TRBD2
abundance: few
CDR3nt: TGTGCCAGCACCTCAGGTGCGGGAGGGATCGGTGGTGGCACAGATACGCAGTATTTT
CDR3aa: CASTSGAGGIGGGTDTQYF

j_gene: TRBJ1-2
v_gene: TRBV29-1
d_gene: -
abundance: many
CDR3nt: TGCAGCGTTGAAGATTACAGGGCCTATGGCTACACCTTC
CDR3aa: CSVEDYRAYGYTF

j_gene: TRBJ2-1
v_gene: TRBV7-2
d_gene: -
abundance: few
CDR3nt: TGTGCCAGCAGCGCCCCACCCGGCAGAAGTGAGCAGTTCTTC
CDR3aa: CASSAPPGRSEQFF

j_gene: TRBJ1-1
v_gene: TRBV9
d_gene: -
abundance: many
CDR3nt: TGTGCCAGCAGCGTAGGCGGGCCTAAGAACACTGAAGCTTTCTTT
CDR3aa: CASSVGGPKNTEAFF

j_gene: TRBJ2-1
v_gene: TRBV19
d_gene: -
abundance: few
CDR3nt: TGTGCCAGTAGTGGAGAGGGGCGCGAGCAGTTCTTC
CDR3aa: CASSGEGREQFF

j_gene: TRBJ2-5
v_gene: TRBV5-1
d_gene: TRBD2
abundance: -
CDR3nt: TGCGCCAGCAGCCATGGGACTAGCGGGAGCCAAGAGACCCAGTACTTC
CDR3aa: CASSHGTSGSQETQYF

j_gene: TRBJ2-7
v_gene: TRBV29-1
d_gene: -
abundance: many
CDR3nt: TGCAGCGTTGAACCCGGGGGCGACGAGCAGTACTTC
CDR3aa: CSVEPGGDEQYF

j_gene: TRBJ1-1
v_gene: TRBV9
d_gene: TRBD1
abundance: few
CDR3nt: TGTGCCAGCAGCGTATACGACAGGGGTGTCGCTTTCTTT
CDR3aa: CASSVYDRGVAFF

j_gene: TRBJ2-7
v_gene: TRBV28
d_gene: -
abundance: -
CDR3nt: TGTGCCAGCAGTTTATTGGGAAGCGGGCCCTCCTACGAGCAGTACTTC
CDR3aa: CASSLLGSGPSYEQYF

j_gene: TRBJ2-3
v_gene: TRBV20-1
d_gene: -
abundance: once
CDR3nt: TGCAGTTCCGTGGGAGGCTCAGATACGCAGTATTTT
CDR3aa: CSSVGGSDTQYF

j_gene: TRBJ2-1
v_gene: TRBV11-2
d_gene: -
abundance: few
CDR3nt: TGTGCCAGCAGCCAGTATTACCGGGACTCTAAGTTCTTC
CDR3aa: CASSQYYRDSKFF

j_gene: TRBJ1-1
v_gene: TRBV9
d_gene: TRBD1
abundance: many
CDR3nt: TGTGCCAGCAGCCCTACGGACAGGGCGGACACTGAAGCTTTCTTT
CDR3aa: CASSPTDRADTEAFF

j_gene: TRBJ2-3
v_gene: TRBV29-1
d_gene: TRBD2
abundance: -
CDR3nt: TGCAGCCTGACCGGGACTACCACAGATACGCAGTATTTT
CDR3aa: CSLTGTTTDTQYF

j_gene: TRBJ1-5
v_gene: TRBV10-1
d_gene: -
abundance: few
CDR3nt: TGCGCCAGCATCCTAGGGGGCAATCAGCCCCAGCATTTT
CDR3aa: CASILGGNQPQHF

j_gene: TRBJ2-3
v_gene: TRBV6-4
d_gene: -
abundance: few
CDR3nt: TGTGCCAGCGGAGCGGGCCACACAGATACGCAGTATTTT
CDR3aa: CASGAGHTDTQYF

j_gene: TRBJ2-7
v_gene: TRBV20-1
d_gene: TRBD1
abundance: few
CDR3nt: TGCAGTGCTAGGGATGTACAGGGGATCGAGCAGTACTTC
CDR3aa: CSARDVQGIEQYF

j_gene: TRBJ1-1
v_gene: TRBV12-3/TRBV12-4
d_gene: TRBD1
abundance: few
CDR3nt: TGTGCCAGCACCGTGGACAGGGTCGGCACTGAAGCTTTCTTT
CDR3aa: CASTVDRVGTEAFF

j_gene: TRBJ2-7
v_gene: TRBV19
d_gene: TRBD2
abundance: -
CDR3nt: TGTGCCAGTAGGCTCGGCCCAGCGGGGGTTTACGAGCAGTACTTC
CDR3aa: CASRLGPAGVYEQYF

j_gene: TRBJ1-1
v_gene: TRBV14
d_gene: -
abundance: many
CDR3nt: TGTGCCAGCAGCCATCAATGGGGGGGGGTTGAAGCTTTCTTT
CDR3aa: CASSHQWGGVEAFF

j_gene: TRBJ2-1
v_gene: TRBV24-1
d_gene: TRBD2
abundance: -
CDR3nt: TGTGCCACCAGTGGCCGAGGCACCTGGAGCGGGAGTTCGAATGAGCAGTTCTTC
CDR3aa: CATSGRGTWSGSSNEQFF

j_gene: TRBJ2-1
v_gene: TRBV10-2
d_gene: TRBD2
abundance: few
CDR3nt: TGCGCCAGCAGTGAAACTAGCGGGATCACCTACAATGAGCAGTTCTTC
CDR3aa: CASSETSGITYNEQFF

j_gene: TRBJ2-1
v_gene: TRBV29-1
d_gene: -
abundance: many
CDR3nt: TGCAGCGTTGATAACAGGCGGAGCTCCTACAATGAGCAGTTCTTC
CDR3aa: CSVDNRRSSYNEQFF

j_gene: TRBJ2-3
v_gene: TRBV27
d_gene: TRBD1
abundance: few
CDR3nt: TGTGCCAGCAGTTCCATGGAGACAGGGGGATCTACAGATACGCAGTATTTT
CDR3aa: CASSSMETGGSTDTQYF

j_gene: TRBJ1-2
v_gene: TRBV4-1
d_gene: TRBD1
abundance: few
CDR3nt: TGCGCCAGCAGCCAAGATGCCCAGACAGGGTCCAACTATGGCTACACCTTC
CDR3aa: CASSQDAQTGSNYGYTF

j_gene: TRBJ1-3
v_gene: TRBV4-1
d_gene: -
abundance: many
CDR3nt: TGCGCCAGCAGCCAAGAGCGGGCCAACTCTGGAAACACCATATATTTT
CDR3aa: CASSQERANSGNTIYF

j_gene: TRBJ1-6
v_gene: TRBV18
d_gene: TRBD1
abundance: many
CDR3nt: TGTGCCAGCTCACCCGGGACAGGGGGACAGTCACCCCTCCACTTT
CDR3aa: CASSPGTGGQSPLHF

j_gene: TRBJ1-2
v_gene: TRBV6-5
d_gene: -
abundance: -
CDR3nt: TGTGCCAGCAGTTCCCAGGCAGGGAAGTCCTATGGCTACACCTTC
CDR3aa: CASSSQAGKSYGYTF

j_gene: TRBJ2-6
v_gene: TRBV2
d_gene: TRBD1
abundance: few
CDR3nt: TGTGCCAGCAGTGAAGGGGACAGGAGACACTCTGGGGCCAACGTCCTGACTTTC
CDR3aa: CASSEGDRRHSGANVLTF

j_gene: TRBJ1-5
v_gene: TRBV18
d_gene: TRBD1
abundance: few
CDR3nt: TGTGCCAGCTCCCCGACAGGGGACCAGCCCCAGCATTTT
CDR3aa: CASSPTGDQPQHF

j_gene: TRBJ2-7
v_gene: TRBV6-5
d_gene: -
abundance: -
CDR3nt: TGTGCCAGCAGTTCCAGCCGGGACGGTCTCCTCTACGAGCAGTACTTC
CDR3aa: CASSSSRDGLLYEQYF